Shown below are 18 T cell receptor beta chains from a single sample sequenced in a study of blood T cell repertoires in COVID-19. Assay: immunoSEQ multiplex PCR; the TCRdb copy retains only in-frame clones and omits some. The sample lists 89,000 or so clones, more than 75% seen once, with under 8.5% in the top ten. The sequencing input was peripheral blood. The receptors were sampled from a man aged 45-60 years with active COVID-19.

The chain employs TRBV6-4 and TRBJ2-7; 11 bases agree with TRBD2. The CDR3 runs 17 residues. The V gene's germline CDR1 is MRHNA and CDR2 SNTAGT. V lost 0 bases, J lost 0 bases, and 4 bases stayed unmatched. CDR3 bases: TGTGCCAGCAGTGACTCTCGGCTAGCGGGAGGCTCCTACGAGCAGTACTTC. Translation: CASSDSRLAGGSYEQYF.

This clone was counted a single time. The junction and the germline gene differ at one end; a read error may be behind it. The V gene is TRBV6-2 or TRBV6-3, the J gene TRBJ2-5, with TRBD2 matching over 7 bases. The CDR3 runs 15 residues. The germline V gene encodes CDR1 MNHEY and CDR2 SVGEGT. The CDR3 sequence: CASSDSSGYQETQYF. CDR3 DNA sequence: TGTGCCAGCAGTGACTCTAGCGGCTACCAAGAGACCCAGTACTTC.

The chain combines TRBV19 with TRBJ1-5; TRBD1 is a possible D gene (5 bases). The V and J ends lost 3 bases and 3 bases respectively, with 9 bases between them. Germline CDR1 and CDR2: LNHDA and SQIVND (reference sequence). The CDR3 is made up of 14 amino acids. In nucleotides, the CDR3 is TGTGCCAGTAGTATCCGGGGGTTCAATCAGCCCCAGCATTTT. This codes for CASSIRGFNQPQHF.

The CDR3 reads CASSSGGSNYGYTF. DNA of the CDR3: TGTGCCAGCAGCTCAGGGGGTTCTAACTATGGCTACACCTTC. The chain links TRBV6-5 to TRBJ1-2; 7 nucleotides agree with TRBD1. The germline V gene has CDR1 MNHEY and CDR2 SVGAGI. The length of the CDR3 is 14 residues. Trimming at V came to 6 bases and at J to 0 bases, leaving 4 bases not matched to a gene.

The chain has TRBV3-1 (or the pseudogene TRBV3-2) and TRBJ2-3, with D tentatively TRBD2 (5 bases). Trimming cost V 1 base and J 0 bases, with 5 bases left between them. Germline CDR1 is LGHDT and CDR2 is YNNKEL (reference sequence). The CDR3 length is 14 residues. CDR3 sequence (DNA): TGTGCCAGCAGCCAAGGACTAAGCACAGATACGCAGTATTTT. Translation: CASSQGLSTDTQYF.

This clone showed up just once. The chain uses TRBV7-9 and TRBJ1-2; the match to TRBD1 covers 8 bases. V trimming: 5 bases; J trimming: 0 bases; junction bases outside the gene matches: 8. Germline-derived CDR1 and CDR2 are SEHNR and FQNEAQ (reference sequence). The CDR3 consists of 16 residues. CDR3: CASSRAGGATNYGYTF. CDR3 sequence (DNA): TGTGCCAGCAGCCGGGCAGGGGGCGCGACTAACTATGGCTACACCTTC.

The chain has TRBV4-2 and TRBJ2-4, with 10 bases aligning to TRBD2. V gave up 1 base and J gave up 1 base; unmatched junction bases: 10. In germline, CDR1 is LGHNA, CDR2 YNFKEQ. The CDR3 loop spans 19 amino acids. The CDR3 DNA reads TGTGCCAGCAGCCAAGTAACCAGCGGGGGGGCCGGTGCCAAAAACATTCAGTACTTC. This codes for CASSQVTSGGAGAKNIQYF.

In DNA form, the CDR3 reads TGTGCCAGTACCAGACAGGGAAAGAACTACAATGAGCAGTTCTTC. Amino acid sequence: CASTRQGKNYNEQFF. V is TRBV19 and J is TRBJ2-1; 7 nucleotides agree with TRBD1. This CDR3 has 15 amino acids. J lost 3 bases, V lost 7 bases, and 9 bases had no gene match. The V gene's germline CDR1 is LNHDA and CDR2 SQIVND (reference sequence).

In nucleotides, the CDR3 is TGTGCCAGCTCGGACAGGGATAATCAGCCCCAGCATTTT. Its protein product is CASSDRDNQPQHF. This chain links TRBV28 with TRBJ1-5; TRBD1 matches at 8 bases. With V trimmed by 8 bases and J by 4 bases, 4 bases remained unmatched. Germline V gene data show CDR1 as MDHEN and CDR2 as SYDVKM. The CDR3 contains 13 residues.

Here the CDR3 DNA reads TGTGCCAGCAGTTTGCAGGGGCGAAAGACCCAGTACTTC. Translation: CASSLQGRKTQYF. V and J are TRBV12-3 or TRBV12-4 and TRBJ2-5, with D tentatively TRBD1 (6 bases). Trimming cost V 3 bases and J 6 bases, with 11 bases left between them. CDR3 length equals 13 residues.

The chain is built from TRBV11-2 and TRBJ2-3; TRBD2 matches 8 bases. V dropped 5 bases and J dropped 1; count of bases not matched to a gene: 11. The CDR3 length is 17 residues. Germline V gene lookup returns CDR1 SGHAT and CDR2 FQNNGV. The CDR3 DNA sequence: TGTGCCAGCAGCCAGCAGACGGCGGGAGGTCGCACAGATACGCAGTATTTT. This translates into CASSQQTAGGRTDTQYF. Using reference TRBV11-2 and TRBJ2-3 for the parts outside the CDR3, the full variable domain is EAGVAQSPRYKIIEKRQSVAFWCNPISGHATLYWYQQILGQGPKLLIQFQNNGVVDDSQLPKDRFSAERLKGVDSTLKIQPAKLEDSAVYLCASSQQTAGGRTDTQYFGPGTRLTVL.

This rearrangement joins TRBV6-5 to TRBJ1-2; no clear D gene. The V end lost 2 bases, the J end lost 4 bases, and 11 bases lay between the germline ends. Germline V gene sequence: CDR1 MNHEY, CDR2 SVGAGI. The CDR3 length is 14 residues. CDR3 residues: CASSYGEAVYGYTF. The CDR3 DNA reads as TGTGCCAGCAGTTACGGTGAGGCGGTCTATGGCTACACCTTC.

This chain connects TRBV19 to TRBJ1-1; D is unclear. There are 15 residues in the CDR3. Germline CDR1 LNHDA, CDR2 SQIVND (reference sequence). Between the trimmed V and J ends, which lost 1 base and 1 base, there was a span of 10 bases. The CDR3 sequence is CASSIGPVPNTEAFF. For the CDR3, the DNA is TGTGCCAGTAGTATAGGCCCGGTCCCGAACACTGAAGCTTTCTTT.

The CDR3 DNA reads as TGTGCCAGCAGCTCCACCGCGACTGGCGAGCAGTACTTC. Translated, it gives CASSSTATGEQYF. The J gene is TRBJ2-7, the V gene TRBV7-3; D gene uncertain. The V gene's germline CDR1 is SGHTA and CDR2 FQGTGA. The V end lost 4 bases, the J end lost 6 bases, and 13 bases lay between the germline ends. The CDR3 is 13 amino acids. Drawing the rest from reference TRBV7-3 and TRBJ2-7, the complete variable domain is GAGVSQTPSNKVTEKGKYVELRCDPISGHTALYWYRQSLGQGPEFLIYFQGTGAADDSGLPNDRFFAVRPEGSVSTLKIQRTERGDSAVYLCASSSTATGEQYFGPGTRLTVT.

The chain joins TRBV4-2 to TRBJ2-3; 9 nucleotides match TRBD2. There are 15 residues in the CDR3. Per germline, CDR1 LGHNA and CDR2 YNFKEQ. V shed 3 bases, J shed 4 bases, and the junction held 5 bases outside the gene matches. CDR3 residues: CASSQASGEADTQYF. CDR3 nucleotide sequence: TGTGCCAGCAGCCAGGCTAGCGGGGAGGCAGATACGCAGTATTTT.

V gene TRBV19 combines with J gene TRBJ2-7, with TRBD1 matching 7 bases. With V trimmed by 4 bases and J by 4 bases, 4 bases remained unmatched. The CDR3 sequence is 13 residues long. Germline V gene lookup returns CDR1 LNHDA and CDR2 SQIVND (reference sequence). The CDR3: CASSTLTGYEQYF. CDR3 sequence (DNA): TGTGCCAGTAGTACTTTGACAGGGTACGAGCAGTACTTC.

The chain recombines TRBV27 with TRBJ2-4; 10 bases fit TRBD2. The CDR3 runs 17 residues. Germline assignment: CDR1 MNHEY and CDR2 SMNVEV (reference sequence). J was trimmed by 0 bases and V by 4 bases; bases with no gene match: 6. Here the CDR3 reads CASSSTSGTLAKNIQYF. The CDR3 nucleotides read TGTGCCAGCAGTTCCACTAGCGGGACACTAGCCAAAAACATTCAGTACTTC.

The rearrangement uses TRBV3-1 (or the pseudogene TRBV3-2) and TRBJ2-7; 9 bases align to TRBD1. Trimming cost V 1 base and J 3 bases; bases outside gene matches: 4. The CDR3 has 15 residues. Germline CDR1 and CDR2: LGHDT and YNNKEL (reference sequence). The CDR3 here is CASSQGATGGYEQYF. CDR3 DNA: TGTGCCAGCAGCCAAGGTGCGACAGGGGGCTACGAGCAGTACTTC.